A single sample gave rise to the 18 T cell receptor beta chains below, sequenced in a study of glioma-infiltrating T cells (dated by TCRdb to about 2016). Sequencing used an Illumina MiSeq. TCR alpha and beta CDR3 regions were amplified with the iRepertoire nested amplicon-rescue multiplex PCR (arm-PCR) platform from RNA. TCRdb itself trimmed the public reads at Q25 with fastp, ran MiXCR and retained productive beta chains. For every CDR3 protein sequence, its rows merge into one entry that carries the most common genes and DNA. For this sample the table gives roughly 100,000 distinct CDR3 sequences, of which under 30% were detected only once. Of the sample, less than 55% falls within the top ten clones. The specimen was glioma tissue, nonneoplastic brain tissue, or PBMCs (not recorded which). The receptors shown here come from a human donor with low-grade glioma or glioblastoma, undergoing nonglioma brain surgery, or in good health (not recorded which).

The CDR3 DNA follows: TGTGCCAGCAGCCCTGATTTAGGTCAAAACAGCGAGCAGTACTTC. Protein product: CASSPDLGQNSEQYF. This chain connects TRBV14 to TRBJ2-7; D call uncertain. Trimming removed 4 bases at V and 6 bases at J, with 19 bases between. The CDR3 contains 15 residues. Germline V gives CDR1 SGHDN, CDR2 FVKESK.

This clonotype appeared many times. The V call is TRBV28, the J call TRBJ1-1; D is perhaps TRBD1 (5 bases). Trimming cost V 4 bases and J 4 bases, with 10 bases left between them. Germline-derived CDR1 and CDR2 are MDHEN and SYDVKM. The CDR3 extends over 13 amino acids. The CDR3 nucleotides read TGTGCCAGCAGTTCTCAGGGTGGCACTGAAGCTTTCTTT. Its translation: CASSSQGGTEAFF.

This clonotype has at least ten counts. J is TRBJ1-3 and V is TRBV7-9, with D unclear. The CDR3 consists of 17 residues. CDR1 is SEHNR, CDR2 FQNEAQ, per germline (reference sequence). Between the trimmed V and J ends, which lost 1 base and 0 bases, there was a span of 13 bases. CDR3 protein: CASSLVINQDSGNTIYF. DNA for the CDR3: TGTGCCAGCAGCTTAGTTATCAATCAGGACTCTGGAAACACCATATATTTT.

This clonotype was observed many times. The rearrangement joins TRBV6-1 to TRBJ2-5; 10 bases match TRBD2. The CDR3 has 14 amino acids. V lost 5 bases to trimming and J lost 4 bases; unmatched junction nucleotides: 4. CDR1 is MNHNS, CDR2 SASEGT, per germline. The CDR3 spells CASSSGTSVETQYF. CDR3 sequence (DNA): TGTGCCAGCAGTTCCGGGACTAGCGTAGAGACCCAGTACTTC.

This clonotype came up many times. The chain employs TRBV20-1 and TRBJ2-2; tentative D call: TRBD2 (5 bases). The germline V gene encodes CDR1 DFQATT and CDR2 SNEGSKA (reference sequence). With 3 bases removed from V and 6 bases from J, the gap between germline ends came to 14 bases. The CDR3 loop spans 14 amino acids. The CDR3 is CSAREESNAGELFF. The CDR3 DNA sequence: TGCAGTGCTAGGGAGGAGTCTAATGCCGGGGAGCTGTTTTTT.

This clonotype showed up many times. The V call is TRBV2, the J call TRBJ2-5, with D unresolved. V was clipped by 6 bases and J by 5 bases, with 7 bases between them. The CDR3 is 11 amino acids. The V gene's germline CDR1 is SNHLY and CDR2 FYNNEI. The CDR3 loop reads CASRGSETQYF. The CDR3 DNA sequence: TGTGCCAGCAGGGGATCTGAGACCCAGTACTTC.

This clonotype came up many times. The genes are TRBV20-1 and TRBJ2-1, with TRBD2 matching 9 bases. CDR1 and CDR2 from the germline V gene are DFQATT and SNEGSKA (reference sequence). The CDR3 contains 16 residues. J lost 7 bases, V lost 2 bases, and 12 bases had no gene match. The CDR3 nucleotides read TGCAGTGCTAGACCGCCTGGACTAGCGCTACGGAATGAGCAGTTCTTC. It codes for CSARPPGLALRNEQFF.

The V and J genes are TRBV7-9 and TRBJ1-6; the D gene is possibly TRBD1 (6 bases). The CDR3 length is 14 residues. Germline V gene data show CDR1 as SEHNR and CDR2 as FQNEAQ (reference sequence). The V end was cut by 5 bases, the J end by 9 bases, with 14 bases between. CDR3 protein: CASSNRDNGSPLHF. The CDR3 coding sequence is TGTGCCAGCAGCAACCGGGACAACGGTTCACCCCTCCACTTT.

The chain links TRBV18 to TRBJ1-5, with 7 bases identical to TRBD1. Germline assignment: CDR1 KGHSH and CDR2 LQKENI. The CDR3 extends over 15 amino acids. V shed 3 bases, J shed 6 bases, and the junction held 8 bases outside the gene matches. The CDR3 sequence: CASSPVQGEGQPQHF. CDR3 sequence (DNA): TGTGCCAGCTCACCGGTTCAGGGGGAAGGTCAGCCCCAGCATTTT.

V and J are TRBV12-3 or TRBV12-4 and TRBJ1-1; D perhaps matches TRBD1 (5 bases). V dropped 3 bases and J dropped 2 bases, with 10 bases sitting between them. The CDR3 has 14 residues. CDR3 region: CASSFQGRNTEAFF. The CDR3, as DNA: TGTGCCAGCAGTTTCCAGGGACGTAACACTGAAGCTTTCTTT.

The chain combines TRBV7-9 with TRBJ2-7; possibly TRBD2 for D (5 bases). Looked up from germline, CDR1 is SEHNR and CDR2 is FQNEAQ (reference sequence). The CDR3 runs to 13 residues. Trimming pared 4 bases from V and 3 bases from J, leaving 10 bases between. The CDR3 spells CASSWESLYEQYF. CDR3 DNA sequence: TGTGCCAGCAGCTGGGAGAGCCTCTACGAGCAGTACTTC.

This chain links TRBV2 with TRBJ1-4; 8 nucleotides line up with TRBD1. The CDR3 length is 15 residues. Losses at the gene ends were 3 bases for V and 5 bases for J; bases not matched to a gene: 5. Germline CDR1 and CDR2: SNHLY and FYNNEI. CDR3 region: CASSDRGRHNEKLFF. CDR3 DNA: TGTGCCAGCAGTGACAGGGGGCGTCACAATGAAAAACTGTTTTTT. Based on the CDR3 plus reference TRBV2 and TRBJ1-4, the full variable domain is EPEVTQTPSHQVTQMGQEVILRCVPISNHLYFYWYRQILGQKVEFLVSFYNNEISEKSEIFDDQFSVERPDGSNFTLKIRSTKLEDSAMYFCASSDRGRHNEKLFFGSGTQLSVL.

This sequence joins TRBV6-2 or TRBV6-3 and TRBJ2-1; maybe TRBD2 (7 bases). The CDR3 contains 14 residues. The V end was cut by 5 bases, the J end by 5 bases, with 13 bases between. Germline assignment: CDR1 MNHEY and CDR2 SVGEGT. The CDR3 here is CASSRSGGNNEQFF. For the CDR3, the DNA is TGTGCCAGCAGTAGGTCGGGGGGCAACAATGAGCAGTTCTTC.

The chain has TRBV11-2 and TRBJ1-2, with 7 bases lining up with TRBD1. With 4 bases clipped from V and 4 bases from J, the junction kept 12 bases outside the gene matches. Germline V lookup: CDR1 SGHAT, CDR2 FQNNGV. The CDR3 contains 16 residues. CDR3 nucleotides: TGTGCCAGCAGCTCTTTCACTACGGACAGGAGCTATGGCTACACCTTC. This gives the protein CASSSFTTDRSYGYTF. Full variable domain (remainder filled in from reference TRBV11-2 and TRBJ1-2): EAGVAQSPRYKIIEKRQSVAFWCNPISGHATLYWYQQILGQGPKLLIQFQNNGVVDDSQLPKDRFSAERLKGVDSTLKIQPAKLEDSAVYLCASSSFTTDRSYGYTFGSGTRLTVV.

This clonotype was counted many times. The V gene is TRBV7-9, the J gene TRBJ1-1; D unresolved. Germline values: CDR1 SEHNR, CDR2 FQNEAQ (reference sequence). V lost 1 base to trimming and J lost 1 base, with 13 bases between them. The CDR3 totals 16 residues. CDR3 DNA sequence: TGTGCCAGCAGCTTAGTGGGTAGGGCGGGGAACACTGAAGCTTTCTTT. Protein: CASSLVGRAGNTEAFF.

The sample holds a few counts of this clonotype. For the CDR3, the DNA is TGTGCCAGCAGCCAACTAGCGGGGGGGAATGAGCAGTTCTTC. It codes for CASSQLAGGNEQFF. The V gene is TRBV3-1, the J gene TRBJ2-1; 12 nucleotides agree with TRBD2. V shed 2 bases, J shed 7 bases, and the junction held 0 bases outside the gene matches. The V gene's germline CDR1 is LGHDT and CDR2 YNNKEL (reference sequence). The CDR3 spans 14 residues.

This clonotype was counted a single time. This clone may be a read error of a much larger clone one base away. The chain couples TRBV18 to TRBJ2-1; unclear D gene. Germline loops: CDR1 KGHSH, CDR2 LQKENI. V lost 3 bases and J lost 0, with 12 bases in between. The CDR3 has 16 amino acids. The CDR3 sequence: CASSPTTASSYNEQFF. DNA for the CDR3: TGTGCCAGCTCACCGACCACAGCCAGCTCCTACAATGAGCAGTTCTTC.

This clonotype was seen only a few times. The CDR3: CAISVRVSADTQYF. CDR3 in DNA: TGTGCCATCAGTGTCCGGGTCTCTGCAGATACGCAGTATTTT. The V and J genes are TRBV10-3 and TRBJ2-3; D unresolved. The CDR3 is made up of 14 amino acids. The germline V gene has CDR1 ENHRY and CDR2 SYGVKD. V was pared by 4 bases and J by 4 bases, with 12 bases between.